This T cell receptor beta chain stems from a study of blood T cell repertoires in COVID-19. This table comes from immunoSEQ multiplex PCR, and its TCRdb copy is limited to in-frame clones, with some not included. The sample includes 210,000 or so clones, roughly four fifths of them seen just once. CDR1 is SNHLY and CDR2 is FYNNEI in the germline V gene. This CDR3 has 16 amino acids. Trimming shortened V by 7 bases and J by 0 bases, and 19 bases separated the two germline ends. This rearrangement joins TRBV2 to TRBJ2-7; tentatively, D is TRBD2 (7 bases). The sample taken for sequencing was peripheral blood. The TCR originated in an elderly woman with COVID-19, enrolled during active disease. In DNA, the CDR3 is TGTGCCAGCAAAGGGGGAGACGGGGGGAGCTCCTACGAGCAGTACTTC. The encoded protein is CASKGGDGGSSYEQYF.